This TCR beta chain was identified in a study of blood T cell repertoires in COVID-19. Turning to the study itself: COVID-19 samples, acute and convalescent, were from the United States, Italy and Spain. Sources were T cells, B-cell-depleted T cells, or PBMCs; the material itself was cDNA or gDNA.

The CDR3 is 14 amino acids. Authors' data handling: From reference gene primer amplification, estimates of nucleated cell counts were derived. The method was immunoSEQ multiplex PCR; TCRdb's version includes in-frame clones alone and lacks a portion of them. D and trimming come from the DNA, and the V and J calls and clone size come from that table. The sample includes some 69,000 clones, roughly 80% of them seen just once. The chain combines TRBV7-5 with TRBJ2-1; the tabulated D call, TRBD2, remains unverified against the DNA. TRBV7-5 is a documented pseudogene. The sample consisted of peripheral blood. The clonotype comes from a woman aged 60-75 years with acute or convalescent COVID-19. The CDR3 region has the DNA TGTGCCAGGGGGGGGACGGAGCCTCCTGATGAGCAGTTCTTC. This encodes CARGGTEPPDEQFF.